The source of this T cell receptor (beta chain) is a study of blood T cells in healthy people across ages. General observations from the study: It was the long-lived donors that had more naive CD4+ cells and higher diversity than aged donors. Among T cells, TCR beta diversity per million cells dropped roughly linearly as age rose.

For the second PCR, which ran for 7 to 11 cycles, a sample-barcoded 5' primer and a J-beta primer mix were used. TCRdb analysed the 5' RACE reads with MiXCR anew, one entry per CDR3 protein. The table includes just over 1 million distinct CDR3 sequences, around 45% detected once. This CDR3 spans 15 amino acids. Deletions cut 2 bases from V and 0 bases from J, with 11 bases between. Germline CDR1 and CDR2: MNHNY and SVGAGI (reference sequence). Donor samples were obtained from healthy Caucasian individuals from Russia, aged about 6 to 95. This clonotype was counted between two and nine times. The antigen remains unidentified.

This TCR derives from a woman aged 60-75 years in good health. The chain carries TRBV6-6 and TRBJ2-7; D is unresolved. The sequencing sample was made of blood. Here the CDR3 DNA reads TGTGCCAGCAGTTACGAGGTCAAGAGCTCCTACGAGCAGTACTTC. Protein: CASSYEVKSSYEQYF.